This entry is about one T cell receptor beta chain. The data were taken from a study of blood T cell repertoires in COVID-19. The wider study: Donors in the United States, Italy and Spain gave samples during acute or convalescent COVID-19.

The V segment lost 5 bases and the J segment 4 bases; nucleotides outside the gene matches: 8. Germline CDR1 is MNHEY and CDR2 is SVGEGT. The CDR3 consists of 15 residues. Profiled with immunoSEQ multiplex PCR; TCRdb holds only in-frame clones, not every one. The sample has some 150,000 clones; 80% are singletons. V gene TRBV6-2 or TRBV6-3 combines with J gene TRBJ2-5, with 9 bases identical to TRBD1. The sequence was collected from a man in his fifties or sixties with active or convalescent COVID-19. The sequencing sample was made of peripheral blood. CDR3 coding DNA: TGTGCCAGCAGTCCCCACAGGGGGCGAGGAGAGACCCAGTACTTC. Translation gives CASSPHRGRGETQYF.